This T cell receptor beta chain was identified in a study of identical twins. The CDR3 runs 10 residues. Germline loops: CDR1 DFQATT, CDR2 SNEGSKA (reference sequence). V lost 5 bases to trimming and J lost 10 bases, with 9 bases between them. Unique molecular identifiers were in the cDNA, with template-switch universal primer binding. MiXCR, applied by TCRdb to the 5' RACE reads, yields one record per CDR3 protein. Altogether about 520,000 distinct CDR3 sequences are present, less than 25% being singletons, with the ten largest covering approximately 0.95%. These data were also reused for a study on T cells expressing NK-cell markers.

This chain joins TRBV20-1 and TRBJ2-1; D is unresolved. Source material: CD4+ T cells sorted from blood. This TCR was recovered from a woman between 18 and 29 years old in good health. CDR3 region: CSARFREQFF. In DNA form, the CDR3 reads TGCAGTGCTCGCTTTCGGGAGCAGTTCTTC.